These 26 T cell receptor beta chains were sequenced from one sample in a study of T cells after yellow fever vaccination. TCRdb used MiXCR to reprocess the 5' RACE reads, holding one entry per CDR3 protein. The sample has around 350,000 distinct CDR3 sequences, around 10% seen once. Here the sequenced sample was PBMCs, taken on the day of the first yellow fever vaccination. Every receptor here comes from a man aged 18-30 years who received the YFV17D yellow fever vaccine.

Many counts were recorded for this clonotype. CDR3 sequence reads: CASSFEQTNEKLFF. In DNA, the CDR3 is TGTGCCAGCAGTTTCGAGCAGACTAATGAAAAACTGTTTTTT. The chain has TRBV6-5 and TRBJ1-4; D remains unclear. The V end lost 4 bases, the J end lost 2 bases, and 8 bases lay between the germline ends. Germline V gene data show CDR1 as MNHEY and CDR2 as SVGAGI. This CDR3 contains 14 residues.

This clonotype has more than one count but fewer than ten. V is TRBV2 and J is TRBJ2-7, with D possibly matching TRBD1 (8 bases). Germline assignment: CDR1 SNHLY and CDR2 FYNNEI. The CDR3 contains 14 residues. The ends were cut back, 1 base at V and 5 bases at J, with 12 bases in the middle. CDR3 sequence reads: CASSEDRGGDEQYF. The CDR3 DNA is TGTGCCAGCAGTGAAGACAGGGGGGGCGACGAGCAGTACTTC.

This clonotype was seen a handful of times. CDR3 amino acids: CASSLAGSTLTHGTQYF. DNA for the CDR3: TGTGCCAGCAGCTTGGCGGGCAGTACCTTAACTCATGGTACGCAGTATTTT. The chain uses TRBV5-4 and TRBJ2-3; D is undetermined. The CDR3 totals 17 residues. V gave up 0 bases and J gave up 8 bases, with 22 bases separating them. Germline V lookup: CDR1 SGHNT, CDR2 YYREEE (reference sequence).

The sample holds a few counts of this clonotype. The rearrangement uses TRBV9 and TRBJ2-1; TRBD2 matches at 9 bases. Germline V lookup: CDR1 SGDLS, CDR2 YYNGEE. Trimming at V came to 3 bases and at J to 10 bases, leaving 5 bases not matched to a gene. The CDR3 is 13 residues long. CDR3 in DNA: TGTGCCAGCAGCGCCGCAACTAGCGGGGAGCAGTTCTTC. Translation: CASSAATSGEQFF.

V gene TRBV20-1 combines with J gene TRBJ2-3; the match to TRBD2 covers 9 bases. J was trimmed by 4 bases and V by 0 bases; bases with no gene match: 11. Germline CDR1 is DFQATT and CDR2 is SNEGSKA (reference sequence). CDR3 length equals 17 residues. CDR3 in amino acids: CSARDGGLARNPDTQYF. The CDR3 DNA is TGCAGTGCTAGAGATGGAGGACTAGCGCGGAATCCAGATACGCAGTATTTT.

The chain couples TRBV7-3 to TRBJ2-3, with D uncertain. CDR3 size: 14 residues. Trimming took off 5 bases at V and 0 bases at J, with 9 bases between the two ends. The germline CDR1 and CDR2 sequences are SGHTA and FQGTGA. CDR3 region: CASSPQMSTDTQYF. The CDR3 DNA reads as TGTGCCAGCAGCCCCCAGATGAGCACAGATACGCAGTATTTT.

The rearrangement links TRBV7-2 to TRBJ2-3; D might be TRBD1 (6 bases). CDR3 size: 15 residues. Trimming left V 1 base short and J 2 bases short, with 10 bases between. CDR1 is SGHTA, CDR2 FQGNSA, per germline. CDR3 sequence: CASSLGGPNTDTQYF. The CDR3, as DNA: TGTGCCAGCAGCTTAGGGGGGCCGAACACAGATACGCAGTATTTT.

This clonotype was seen a few times. V is TRBV11-2 and J is TRBJ2-2; D gene unclear. The CDR3 loop spans 14 amino acids. Per germline, CDR1 SGHAT and CDR2 FQNNGV. V lost 5 bases and J 6 bases, leaving 13 bases between the germline ends. In nucleotides, the CDR3 is TGTGCCAGCAGCCACGGTGCGAGCGCCGGGGAGCTGTTTTTT. Residues: CASSHGASAGELFF. Complete variable domain (other parts from reference TRBV11-2 and TRBJ2-2): EAGVAQSPRYKIIEKRQSVAFWCNPISGHATLYWYQQILGQGPKLLIQFQNNGVVDDSQLPKDRFSAERLKGVDSTLKIQPAKLEDSAVYLCASSHGASAGELFFGEGSRLTVL.

J is TRBJ2-7 and V is TRBV18; no clear D. The CDR3 extends over 14 amino acids. V shed 2 bases and J shed 6 bases, with 14 bases lying between them. Per the germline V gene, CDR1 is KGHSH and CDR2 is LQKENI. The CDR3 DNA sequence: TGTGCCAGCTCACCAGATCGAGTAGCTGTCGAGCAGTACGTC. Translating it yields CASSPDRVAVEQYV.

The chain links TRBV19 to TRBJ1-1; 8 nucleotides match TRBD1. The germline gives CDR1 LNHDA, CDR2 SQIVND (reference sequence). The CDR3 totals 14 residues. V shed 7 bases, J shed 5 bases, and the junction held 9 bases outside the gene matches. The CDR3, as DNA: TGTGCCAGTACCCCCAGGGGGCTTGGGACTGAAGCTTTCTTT. It is translated as CASTPRGLGTEAFF. Combining the CDR3 with reference TRBV19 and TRBJ1-1 gives the whole variable domain DGGITQSPKYLFRKEGQNVTLSCEQNLNHDAMYWYRQDPGQGLRLIYYSQIVNDFQKGDIAEGYSVSREKKESFPLTVTSAQKNPTAFYLCASTPRGLGTEAFFGQGTRLTVV.

The chain links TRBV27 to TRBJ2-3; 12 bases are shared with TRBD2. Per germline, CDR1 MNHEY and CDR2 SMNVEV (reference sequence). This CDR3 spans 15 amino acids. Unmatched junction bases numbered 7, after V lost 6 bases and J lost 6 bases. CDR3 bases: TGTGCCAGCAGCCGGCGGACTAGCGGGAAGGATACGCAGTATTTT. It encodes CASSRRTSGKDTQYF.

The gene calls are TRBV7-9 and TRBJ2-7; D is uncertain. Germline CDR1 SEHNR, CDR2 FQNEAQ (reference sequence). The V end was cut by 3 bases, the J end by 2 bases, with 8 bases between. This CDR3 comprises 13 residues. The CDR3 region has the DNA TGTGCCAGCAGCTTCGAAGGAACCTACGAGCAGTACGTC. Translating gives CASSFEGTYEQYV.

This clonotype was seen a few times. This chain connects TRBV4-1 to TRBJ1-4; unclear D gene. Germline V gene sequence: CDR1 MGHRA, CDR2 YSYEKL. The CDR3 is 16 residues long. The ends were cut back, 4 bases at V and 3 bases at J, with 15 bases in the middle. This CDR3 is CASSPYVGMANEKLFF. In nucleotides, the CDR3 is TGCGCCAGCAGCCCCTACGTCGGTATGGCTAATGAAAAACTGTTTTTT.

This clonotype was seen a handful of times. This chain uses TRBV7-9 with TRBJ1-1; D is uncertain. Germline V gene data show CDR1 as SEHNR and CDR2 as FQNEAQ (reference sequence). Between the trimmed V and J ends, which lost 5 bases and 5 bases, there was a span of 9 bases. The CDR3 extends over 12 amino acids. CDR3 sequence: CASSDLRTEAFF. In nucleotides, the CDR3 is TGTGCCAGCAGCGATCTTAGGACTGAAGCTTTCTTT.

Of note for this clonotype: Because the CDR3 is missing its conserved closing phenylalanine or tryptophan, this is likely a read error. No DNA is shown, since the ends of the CDR3 on it are uncertain; the CDR3 is the one TCRdb lists. The V call is TRBV25-1, the J call TRBJ1-2. From its first to its last residue, the CDR3 has 10 amino acids. Germline values: CDR1 MGHDK, CDR2 SYGVNS. The CDR3 protein is CASSRIRGSI.

There are a few counts of this clonotype. The V gene is TRBV14, the J gene TRBJ1-6; the D gene is possibly TRBD1 (5 bases). V shed 4 bases and J shed 8 bases, with 12 bases lying between them. The CDR3 covers 14 residues. CDR1 SGHDN and CDR2 FVKESK come from the germline V gene. The CDR3 region is CASSPRVRDSPLHF. CDR3 in DNA: TGTGCCAGCAGCCCGCGGGTCAGGGATTCACCCCTCCACTTT.

The V and J genes are TRBV6-6 and TRBJ1-1; the D is unclear. Looked up from germline, CDR1 is MNHNY and CDR2 is SVGAGI (reference sequence). The CDR3 has 13 amino acids. V was trimmed by 11 bases and J by 8 bases, leaving 21 bases between them. CDR3 sequence (DNA): TGTGCCTTACCTGGCCACCATAGGGCCGAAGCTTTCTTT. Translating gives CALPGHHRAEAFF.

In regard to this clonotype: Sequence at one end of the junction differs from germline and may be a read error. J is TRBJ2-5 and V is TRBV5-8, with D hard to call. Germline values: CDR1 SGHTS, CDR2 YDEGEE. CDR3 length: 15 amino acids. The DNA for the CDR3 is TGCGCCAGCAGCTCAGGCCTTAGAGGTGAAGAGACCCAGTACTTC. Protein product: CASSSGLRGEETQYF.

The table lists this clonotype with a few counts. This chain links TRBV20-1 with TRBJ2-1, with 10 bases lining up with TRBD2. CDR1 is DFQATT and CDR2 is SNEGSKA in the germline V gene (reference sequence). The CDR3 loop spans 17 amino acids. V trimming: 5 bases; J trimming: 4 bases; junction bases outside the gene matches: 14. The CDR3: CSADPAGGMTSYNEQFF. The CDR3 coding sequence is TGCAGTGCTGACCCAGCGGGGGGGATGACTAGTTACAATGAGCAGTTCTTC.

This clonotype was observed a handful of times. This chain connects TRBV4-1 to TRBJ2-6, with D unresolved. This CDR3 is built from 15 residues. The ends were cut back, 1 base at V and 0 bases at J, with 4 bases in the middle. CDR1 MGHRA and CDR2 YSYEKL come from the germline V gene. CDR3 protein: CASSQGDSGANVLTF. The CDR3 DNA sequence: TGCGCCAGCAGCCAAGGGGACTCTGGGGCCAACGTCCTGACTTTC.

This clonotype was detected a few times. J is TRBJ1-2 and V is TRBV7-3, with D perhaps TRBD1 (5 bases). Germline V gives CDR1 SGHTA, CDR2 FQGTGA. This CDR3 is 15 amino acids long. The V and J ends lost 2 bases and 7 bases respectively, with 17 bases between them. The CDR3 loop reads CASSLEGYGISGYTF. CDR3 nucleotide sequence: TGTGCCAGCAGCTTAGAGGGGTATGGTATCTCTGGCTACACCTTC. The full variable domain, completed using reference TRBV7-3 and TRBJ1-2, is GAGVSQTPSNKVTEKGKYVELRCDPISGHTALYWYRQSLGQGPEFLIYFQGTGAADDSGLPNDRFFAVRPEGSVSTLKIQRTERGDSAVYLCASSLEGYGISGYTFGSGTRLTVV.

The V and J genes are TRBV4-3 and TRBJ1-2; no clear D gene. V was clipped by 6 bases and J by 0 bases, with 17 bases between them. In germline, CDR1 is LGHNA, CDR2 YSLEER. The CDR3 consists of 16 residues. The CDR3 coding sequence is TGCGCCAGCAGTCCGATTAGATGGACCTCTAACTATGGCTACACCTTC. This gives the protein CASSPIRWTSNYGYTF.

This clonotype has just a few counts. The chain links TRBV5-1 to TRBJ2-1; weak D call: TRBD2 (7 bases). CDR1 is SGHRS, CDR2 YFSETQ, per germline. This CDR3 region has 16 residues. With 0 bases removed from V and 3 bases from J, the gap between germline ends came to 13 bases. CDR3 coding DNA: TGCGCCAGCAGCTTGGTCTCGGGGGGCCACTACAATGAGCAGTTCTTC. Residues: CASSLVSGGHYNEQFF.

This clonotype was counted only a few times. The chain carries TRBV12-3 or TRBV12-4 and TRBJ2-5; D perhaps matches TRBD2 (6 bases). V lost 3 bases and J lost 4, with 9 bases in between. CDR3 length: 13 amino acids. CDR3 amino acids: CASSFVGGETQYF. In DNA form, the CDR3 reads TGTGCCAGCAGTTTTGTGGGGGGAGAGACCCAGTACTTC.

The chain combines TRBV6-1 with TRBJ2-1, with TRBD2 matching 8 bases. CDR3 length: 14 residues. J lost 6 bases, V lost 7 bases, and 8 bases had no gene match. Germline CDR1 and CDR2: MNHNS and SASEGT. Here the CDR3 DNA reads TGTGCCAGCACCTCGGGGGGGCCATTCAATGAGCAGTTCTTC. Translating gives CASTSGGPFNEQFF.

The chain combines TRBV5-1 with TRBJ1-5, with D uncertain. Germline CDR1 is SGHRS and CDR2 is YFSETQ. This CDR3 is built from 14 residues. V lost 4 bases and J lost 8, with 16 bases in between. The DNA for the CDR3 is TGCGCCAGCAGCCTTGGTCCCCACCGGGAGCCCCAGCATTTT. Translated: CASSLGPHREPQHF.